A selection of T cell receptor beta chains follows, all from one sample in a study of blood T cell repertoires in COVID-19. Sequencing used immunoSEQ multiplex PCR; TCRdb keeps in-frame clones, though not all of them. The sample records some 140,000 clones, 84% being singletons. The sequenced material came from peripheral blood. Receptors originate from a human donor in a cohort sampled during active COVID-19. The CDR3 runs from the conserved cysteine through the conserved F or W. D genes are given only for firm matches. A clone size is listed for some rows: how often the clone was seen (once, few, many), or a class if it is expanded.

TRBV20-1	NA	TRBJ1-1	13	NA	CSASLAGDTEAFF	TGCAGTGCTAGTTTGGCGGGGGACACTGAAGCTTTCTTT
TRBV11-2	NA	TRBJ1-5	17	TRBD1	CASSLGGVGQADQPQHF	TGTGCCAGCAGCTTAGGAGGGGTGGGACAGGCGGATCAGCCCCAGCATTTT
TRBV14	NA	TRBJ1-6	14	TRBD1	CASSRDRGNSPLHF	TGTGCCAGCAGCCGAGACAGGGGTAATTCACCCCTCCACTTT
TRBV7-9	NA	TRBJ2-7	9	NA	CASAYEQYF	TGTGCCAGCGCGTACGAGCAGTACTTC
TRBV9	NA	TRBJ1-1	13	TRBD1	CASSQGANTEAFF	TGTGCCAGCAGTCAGGGGGCGAACACTGAAGCTTTCTTT
TRBV14	once	TRBJ2-3	18	TRBD2	CASSHNLAGGPSSDTQYF	TGTGCCAGCAGCCACAATCTAGCGGGGGGGCCATCGAGTGATACGCAGTATTTT
TRBV5-4	once	TRBJ2-7	13	TRBD2	CASSFRGAYEQYF	TGTGCCAGCAGCTTCCGGGGGGCCTACGAGCAGTACTTC
TRBV20-1	NA	TRBJ2-7	11	NA	CSARGVNEQYF	TGCAGTGCTCGCGGGGTGAACGAGCAGTACTTC
TRBV6-5	few	TRBJ1-1	13	NA	CASTLDTNTEAFF	TGTGCCAGCACCTTAGACACGAACACTGAAGCTTTCTTT
TRBV7-9	NA	TRBJ2-1	17	TRBD2	CASSLGLAALAYNEQFF	TGTGCCAGCAGCTTAGGCCTAGCGGCCTTGGCCTACAATGAGCAGTTCTTC
TRBV7-9	NA	TRBJ1-6	12	NA	CASSFAEPPLHF	TGTGCCAGCAGCTTTGCGGAACCACCCCTCCACTTT